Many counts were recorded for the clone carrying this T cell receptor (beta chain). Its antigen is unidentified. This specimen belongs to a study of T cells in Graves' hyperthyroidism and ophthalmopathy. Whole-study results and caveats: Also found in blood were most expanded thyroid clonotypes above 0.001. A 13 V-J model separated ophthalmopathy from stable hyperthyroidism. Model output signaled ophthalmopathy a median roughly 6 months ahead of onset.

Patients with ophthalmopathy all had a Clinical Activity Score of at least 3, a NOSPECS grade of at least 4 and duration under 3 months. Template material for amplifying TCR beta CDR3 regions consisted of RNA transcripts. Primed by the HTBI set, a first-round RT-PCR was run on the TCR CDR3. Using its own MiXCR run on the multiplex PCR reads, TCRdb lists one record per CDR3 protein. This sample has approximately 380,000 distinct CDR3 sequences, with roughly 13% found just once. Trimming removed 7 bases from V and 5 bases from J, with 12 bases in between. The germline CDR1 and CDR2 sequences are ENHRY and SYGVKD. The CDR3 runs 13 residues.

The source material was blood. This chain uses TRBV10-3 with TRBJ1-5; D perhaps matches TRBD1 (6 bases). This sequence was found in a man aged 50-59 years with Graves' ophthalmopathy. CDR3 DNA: TGTGCCATCACGGGGGACAACGATCAGCCCCAGCATTTT. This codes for CAITGDNDQPQHF.